This T cell receptor beta chain was documented in a study of T-cell memory formation after mild COVID-19. Study in general: TCR clusters were mostly donor specific.

5'RACE with constant-segment primers yielded barcoded, UMI-tagged TCR alpha and TCR beta cDNA libraries. TCRdb passed the 5' RACE reads through MiXCR, listing each CDR3 protein once. The data contain about 350,000 distinct CDR3 sequences, 25% to 30% of them singletons. Comments on this clonotype: The antigen is undetermined.

Trimming shortened V by 3 bases and J by 9 bases, and 18 bases separated the two germline ends. The CDR3 is 14 residues long. Germline assignment: CDR1 GTSNPN and CDR2 SVGIG (reference sequence). Study findings and constraints: Clones that shrank (day 15 to 85) were balanced CD4/CD8, whereas later expanders leaned CD4+.

The V gene is TRBV30, the J gene TRBJ2-1; a weak D match, TRBD2 (5 bases). The origin of this receptor is an adult woman who had mild COVID-19 (a few samples of this study predate the infection). Cell type and time point are not known. Sequencing was carried out using PBMCs or a T cell subset sorted from them (not recorded which). CDR3 sequence (DNA): TGTGCCTGGAGGGGAGCGGACCCCCGGAGTGAGCAGTTCTTC. Its protein is CAWRGADPRSEQFF.